This T cell receptor beta chain was recorded in a study of cytomegalovirus exposure and HLA in healthy donors. Findings of the study overall: Clusters of TCRs from the first cohort tended to co-occur in the roughly 120 validation repertoires (as a later analysis found). Reports showed the classifier diagnosing cytomegalovirus status with high specificity and sensitivity. According to the study, around 150 TCR beta chains were cytomegalovirus-associated.

Profiling relied on immunoSEQ multiplex PCR, and the TCRdb table lists in-frame clones only, not all of them. The repertoire holds about 220,000 clones, with just under 90% as singletons. On this clone itself: Its antigen is undetermined.

Trimming removed 0 bases at V and 4 bases at J, with 10 bases between. The germline gives CDR1 SGDLS, CDR2 YYNGEE. The CDR3 is 14 amino acids. This clonotype was sampled from a man aged 18 to 29 in good health and CMV-seronegative. Sequencing was performed on PBMCs. The V and J genes are TRBV9 and TRBJ1-1; D gene unclear. The CDR3 is CASSVVHRGTEAFF. DNA for the CDR3: TGTGCCAGCAGCGTAGTGCACCGAGGCACTGAAGCTTTCTTT.